Each of the 16 T cell receptor beta chains below was sequenced from the same sample in a study of blood T cells in healthy people across ages. With a J-beta primer mix and a sample-barcoded 5' primer, a second PCR ran about 7 to 12 cycles. TCRdb reprocessed the 5' RACE reads via MiXCR and lists one record per CDR3 protein. The table has about 1,800,000 distinct CDR3 sequences, 28% seen once. Sequenced input: blood. Every receptor here comes from a woman between 25 and 40 years old in good health.

This clonotype has only one observation. The chain uses TRBV7-2 and TRBJ2-5; maybe TRBD2 (6 bases). The CDR3 extends over 15 amino acids. The ends were cut back, 4 bases at V and 5 bases at J, with 17 bases in the middle. Germline V CDR1 and CDR2: SGHTA, FQGNSA. The chain's CDR3 is CASSWNSGDGETQYF. CDR3 DNA sequence: TGTGCCAGCAGCTGGAATAGCGGAGATGGGGAGACCCAGTACTTC.

Comment on this clonotype: One end of the junction varies from germline; a read error may be responsible. The rearrangement joins TRBV20-1 to TRBJ1-2, with no clear D. CDR1 is DFQATT, CDR2 SNEGSKA, per germline (reference sequence). This CDR3 is built from 13 residues. In DNA form, the CDR3 reads TGCAGTGCTAGAGATCAAGGTCTCTATGGCCACACCTTC. Protein sequence: CSARDQGLYGHTF.

This clonotype was counted a few times. This rearrangement joins TRBV20-1 to TRBJ2-4; maybe TRBD1 (6 bases). Per germline, CDR1 DFQATT and CDR2 SNEGSKA (reference sequence). V lost 3 bases and J lost 8, with 17 bases in between. This CDR3 is 14 amino acids long. For the CDR3, the DNA is TGCAGTGCTAGTCAATTCAGGGGCCGAGACATTCAGTACTTC. It translates to CSASQFRGRDIQYF.

The rearrangement uses TRBV12-2 and TRBJ1-6. TRBV12-2 is a pseudogene locus. The CDR3 length is 15 residues. Here the CDR3 DNA reads TGTGCAAGTCGCTTCGATCTCCGGAGGGGTTCACCCCTCAACTTT. Protein product: CASRFDLRRGSPLNF.

The V call is TRBV27, the J call TRBJ2-7; D is possibly TRBD2 (5 bases). The CDR3 has 17 residues. Trimming shortened V by 2 bases and J by 0 bases, and 17 bases separated the two germline ends. Germline V gives CDR1 MNHEY, CDR2 SMNVEV (reference sequence). CDR3 residues: CASSLASRAKSSYEQYF. In DNA form, the CDR3 reads TGTGCCAGCAGTTTAGCCTCGAGGGCTAAAAGCTCCTACGAGCAGTACTTC.

This clonotype was picked up a small number of times. Compared with germline, one end of the junction differs, possibly owing to a read error. The gene calls are TRBV2 and TRBJ1-4; D gene unclear. Germline lookup yields CDR1 SNHLY and CDR2 FYNNEI. The CDR3 is 12 residues long. The CDR3 bases are TGTGCCAGCAGCGAAGAAAATGAAAAACTGTTTTTT. Translation gives CASSEENEKLFF.

DNA for the CDR3: TGCAGTGCTAAAACCCATAGCGGGAGTAGGTACGAGCAGTACTTC. As protein: CSAKTHSGSRYEQYF. This chain links TRBV20-1 with TRBJ2-7; TRBD2 aligns across 9 bases. CDR3 size: 15 residues. J gave up 4 bases and V 4 bases, and 11 bases lay outside the gene matches. CDR1 DFQATT and CDR2 SNEGSKA come from the germline V gene (reference sequence).

This chain links TRBV11-2 with TRBJ2-3; D is tentatively TRBD1 or TRBD2 (6 bases each). CDR1 is SGHAT and CDR2 is FQNNGV in the germline V gene. This CDR3 is 19 amino acids long. V lost 1 base, J lost 0 bases, and 20 bases lay in between. CDR3 sequence: CASSLGSPWGAGSTDTQYF. In nucleotides, the CDR3 is TGTGCCAGCAGCTTAGGAAGTCCGTGGGGGGCAGGGAGCACAGATACGCAGTATTTT.

The J gene is TRBJ1-2, the V gene TRBV12-3 or TRBV12-4; TRBD1 agrees at 8 bases. Trimming removed 5 bases from V and 3 bases from J; junction bases left unmatched: 17. The CDR3 has 18 residues. CDR3 coding DNA: TGTGCCAGCAGTCTTGGGACAGGTCACTTGATCACTGACTATGGCTACACCTTC. Its protein is CASSLGTGHLITDYGYTF.

The chain recombines TRBV20-1 with TRBJ2-3; D unclear. Deletions cut 3 bases from V and 0 bases from J, with 7 bases between. In germline, CDR1 is DFQATT, CDR2 SNEGSKA (reference sequence). The length of the CDR3 is 13 residues. The CDR3 DNA reads TGCAGTGCTAGGATCGGGAGCACAGATACGCAGTATTTT. Translation gives CSARIGSTDTQYF.

The chain has TRBV27 and TRBJ1-1; 8 bases align to TRBD1. Germline V lookup: CDR1 MNHEY, CDR2 SMNVEV (reference sequence). Trimming at V came to 5 bases and at J to 4 bases, leaving 18 bases not matched to a gene. This CDR3 is 18 amino acids long. The CDR3 is CASSAPSDRERGSTEAFF. CDR3 DNA: TGTGCCAGCAGTGCCCCATCGGACAGGGAGAGGGGAAGCACTGAAGCTTTCTTT.

The chain is built from TRBV3-1 and TRBJ2-7; D gene ambiguous. CDR1 and CDR2 (germline): LGHDT, YNNKEL (reference sequence). Trimming removed 4 bases at V and 3 bases at J, with 10 bases between. The CDR3 extends over 13 amino acids. CDR3 DNA: TGTGCCAGCAGCCCAGAACCTGACTACGAGCAGTACTTC. It translates to CASSPEPDYEQYF.

This clonotype was recorded a few times. One junction end disagrees with the germline gene, perhaps due to a read error. V and J are TRBV5-1 and TRBJ2-7; 8 bases match TRBD2. The V gene's germline CDR1 is SGHRS and CDR2 YFSETQ. The CDR3 contains 16 residues. CDR3 nucleotides: TGCGTCAGCAGAACGTATAGCGGGGCTACCTCCTACGAGCAGTACTTC. It specifies CVSRTYSGATSYEQYF.

Only a few counts were recorded for this clonotype. This chain uses TRBV2 with TRBJ2-3; D is unresolved. Trimming pared 8 bases from V and 5 bases from J, leaving 17 bases between. This CDR3 comprises 14 residues. From germline, CDR1 is SNHLY and CDR2 FYNNEI. CDR3 protein: CASSEVSGVDTQYF. The CDR3 nucleotides read TGTGCCAGCTCGGAAGTGAGTGGAGTAGATACGCAGTATTTT.

This clonotype occurred many times. The V call is TRBV20-1, the J call TRBJ2-5; no firm D call. The CDR3 contains 14 residues. Looked up from germline, CDR1 is DFQATT and CDR2 is SNEGSKA (reference sequence). Between the trimmed V and J ends, which lost 0 bases and 1 base, there was a span of 9 bases. This CDR3 is CSARDPGRQETQYF. The DNA of the CDR3 is TGCAGTGCTAGAGATCCGGGCCGCCAAGAGACCCAGTACTTC.

This clonotype was seen at least ten times. The J gene is TRBJ1-6, the V gene TRBV10-3; tentative D call: TRBD1 (5 bases). The CDR3 totals 13 residues. V gave up 6 bases and J gave up 7 bases, with 10 bases separating them. From germline, CDR1 is ENHRY and CDR2 SYGVKD. The CDR3 coding sequence is TGTGCCATCAGAGGACAAGAAAATTCACCCCTCCACTTT. Translated, it gives CAIRGQENSPLHF.